These 18 T cell receptor beta chains originate from one sample sequenced in a study of T cells in Graves' hyperthyroidism and ophthalmopathy. Authors of the study amplified TCR beta CDR3 regions from RNA transcripts. With the HTBI primer set, the TCR CDR3 went through a first round of RT-PCR. Each CDR3 protein gets one entry after TCRdb re-called the multiplex PCR reads with MiXCR. The sample has roughly 420,000 distinct CDR3 sequences; approximately 14% are singletons. The sample taken for sequencing was blood. These receptors originate from a woman between 18 and 29 years old with Graves' hyperthyroidism.

This clonotype was detected ten times or more. This chain connects TRBV13 to TRBJ2-7; 7 bases are a match to TRBD1. V lost 4 bases, J lost 5 bases, and 11 bases stayed unmatched. Per the germline V gene, CDR1 is PRHDT and CDR2 is FYEKMQ (reference sequence). This CDR3 contains 15 residues. The CDR3 DNA reads TGTGCCAGCAGCTACAACGACAGGGCGAGCCACGAGCAGTACTTC. Protein: CASSYNDRASHEQYF.

For this clonotype: A much larger clone differs from this one at a single base, so this may be a read error. V usage is TRBV5-6 and J usage is TRBJ1-6, with 9 bases fitting TRBD1. This CDR3 is built from 14 residues. Germline V gene data show CDR1 as SGHDT and CDR2 as YYEEEE. J lost 11 bases, V lost 3 bases, and 6 bases had no gene match. Here the CDR3 reads CASSWDRVGTPLHF. DNA of the CDR3: TGTGCCAGCAGCTGGGACAGGGTCGGCACACCCCTCCACTTT. The full variable domain, rest sourced from reference TRBV5-6 and TRBJ1-6, is DAGVTQSPTHLIKTRGQQVTLRCSPKSGHDTVSWYQQALGQGPQFIFQYYEEEERQRGNFPDRFSGHQFPNYSSELNVNALLLGDSALYLCASSWDRVGTPLHFGNGTRLTVT.

This clonotype has a count of ten or more. The J gene is TRBJ2-5, the V gene TRBV5-6; D might be TRBD2 (6 bases). V was cut by 6 bases and J by 4 bases, with 19 bases left in between. The CDR3 has 15 residues. Germline CDR1 SGHDT, CDR2 YYEEEE. The CDR3 here is CASMTLMGGRETQYF. Here the CDR3 DNA reads TGTGCCAGCATGACCTTGATGGGGGGTAGAGAGACCCAGTACTTC.

The chain combines TRBV30 with TRBJ2-7; TRBD2 agrees at 12 bases. The germline CDR1 and CDR2 sequences are GTSNPN and SVGIG (reference sequence). The length of the CDR3 is 13 residues. The ends lost 6 bases at V and 1 base at J; junction bases unmatched: 1. The chain's CDR3 is CACLAGGSYEQYF. DNA of the CDR3: TGTGCCTGCCTAGCGGGAGGGTCCTACGAGCAGTACTTC.

On this clonotype itself: This may be a read error, as it is one base from a much larger clone. J is TRBJ2-7 and V is TRBV6-1, with no clear D. The CDR3 sequence is 15 residues long. V gave up 1 base and J gave up 5 bases, with 15 bases separating them. Germline lookup yields CDR1 MNHNS and CDR2 SASEGT. The DNA of the CDR3 is TGTGCCAGCAGTGAAGGGAGAGAGCTTGGCCACGAGCAGTACTTC. Residues: CASSEGRELGHEQYF.

Only a few counts were recorded for this clonotype. This sequence joins TRBV29-1 and TRBJ1-2, with 8 bases identical to TRBD1. The V gene's germline CDR1 is SQVTM and CDR2 ANQGSEA. V trimming: 5 bases; J trimming: 4 bases; junction bases outside the gene matches: 3. This CDR3 has 12 residues. The CDR3 loop reads CSVHTGGYGYTF. The CDR3 DNA sequence: TGCAGCGTTCACACAGGGGGCTATGGCTACACCTTC.

This clonotype was counted ten times or more. The J gene is TRBJ2-2, the V gene TRBV10-3, with 10 bases that match TRBD1. After removal of 10 bases from V and 8 bases from J, the junction contained 13 bases not matched to a gene. Germline loops: CDR1 ENHRY, CDR2 SYGVKD. CDR3 length: 15 residues. CDR3 loop: CATNAGQGTGGELFF. Here the CDR3 DNA reads TGTGCCACGAACGCGGGACAGGGGACTGGAGGGGAGCTGTTTTTT.

This clonotype has at least ten counts. V gene TRBV30 combines with J gene TRBJ1-2; D may be TRBD1 (5 bases). Germline CDR1 and CDR2: GTSNPN and SVGIG (reference sequence). The CDR3 loop spans 15 amino acids. V lost 0 bases to trimming and J lost 7 bases, with 18 bases between them. CDR3 residues: CAWSVIGAHSSGYTF. CDR3 in DNA: TGTGCCTGGAGTGTGATAGGGGCCCACTCGAGTGGCTACACCTTC.

About this clonotype: A much bigger clone sits one base away, suggesting this may be a read error. The chain has TRBV12-3 or TRBV12-4 and TRBJ2-7, with D perhaps matching TRBD2 (6 bases). V was clipped by 6 bases and J by 5 bases, with 14 bases between them. The CDR3 has 13 amino acids. The CDR3 region has the DNA TGTGCCAGCAGATGGGGAGGCACCCACGAGCAGTACTTC. This codes for CASRWGGTHEQYF.

This chain uses TRBV27 with TRBJ2-1; no clear D gene. The CDR3 is made up of 13 amino acids. The V end was cut by 0 bases, the J end by 4 bases, with 4 bases between. Germline CDR1 reads MNHEY; CDR2 reads SMNVEV (reference sequence). This chain's CDR3 is CASSLSVYNEQFF. Written as DNA, the CDR3 is TGTGCCAGCAGTTTATCCGTTTACAATGAGCAGTTCTTC.

Ten or more counts support this clonotype. This rearrangement joins TRBV2 to TRBJ1-4; D not resolved. The germline V and J ends were trimmed by 8 bases and 2 bases, with 18 bases remaining between them. Per germline, CDR1 SNHLY and CDR2 FYNNEI. CDR3 length: 16 amino acids. In DNA, the CDR3 is TGTGCCAGCCAGGACTTCGCAACCTGGACTAATGAAAAACTGTTTTTT. Translated, it gives CASQDFATWTNEKLFF.

The table lists this clonotype with many counts. The V and J genes are TRBV7-3 and TRBJ2-2; 8 bases are a match to TRBD2. Germline V gene data show CDR1 as SGHTA and CDR2 as FQGTGA. The trim removed 0 bases at V and 8 bases at J, leaving 14 bases unmatched. CDR3 length: 18 amino acids. Written as DNA, the CDR3 is TGTGCCAGCAGCTTAACACCAGAGGCGGGAGGTCCTCGGGGGGAGCTGTTTTTT. Protein sequence: CASSLTPEAGGPRGELFF. Looking up the rest from reference TRBV7-3 and TRBJ2-2 gives the full variable domain: GAGVSQTPSNKVTEKGKYVELRCDPISGHTALYWYRQSLGQGPEFLIYFQGTGAADDSGLPNDRFFAVRPEGSVSTLKIQRTERGDSAVYLCASSLTPEAGGPRGELFFGEGSRLTVL.

This clonotype was seen a handful of times. This chain joins TRBV4-1 and TRBJ2-3; 14 positions agree with TRBD2. CDR1 and CDR2 from the germline V gene are MGHRA and YSYEKL. The CDR3 runs 17 residues. Trimming took 3 bases from V and 4 from J; bases not matched to a gene: 6. The CDR3 reads CASSQGLAGVGADTQYF. CDR3 coding DNA: TGCGCCAGCAGCCAGGGACTAGCGGGGGTGGGCGCAGATACGCAGTATTTT.

The sample holds many counts of this clonotype. The chain employs TRBV12-3 or TRBV12-4 and TRBJ2-3; tentatively, D is TRBD2 (6 bases). Deletions cut 1 base from V and 2 bases from J, with 13 bases between. There are 16 residues in the CDR3. The CDR3 here is CASSLGVAGYTDTQYF. The CDR3 DNA follows: TGTGCCAGCAGTTTAGGGGTGGCGGGGTACACAGATACGCAGTATTTT.

This chain connects TRBV25-1 to TRBJ2-7; TRBD2 might be the D (6 bases). The germline CDR1 and CDR2 sequences are MGHDK and SYGVNS. The CDR3 has 15 amino acids. V lost 1 base and J 0 bases, leaving 10 bases between the germline ends. CDR3 sequence (DNA): TGTGCCAGCAGTGAATCGACTAGGAGCTCCTACGAGCAGTACTTC. Protein: CASSESTRSSYEQYF.

V gene TRBV29-1 combines with J gene TRBJ2-1; 11 bases map to TRBD1. The CDR3 has 13 residues. CDR1 is SQVTM, CDR2 ANQGSEA, per germline. Losses at the gene ends were 3 bases for V and 7 bases for J; bases not matched to a gene: 2. The CDR3 protein is CSVEDRGRNEQFF. CDR3 DNA: TGCAGCGTTGAGGACAGGGGGCGGAATGAGCAGTTCTTC.

Concerning this clonotype: This may be a read error, as it is one base from a much larger clone. The chain has TRBV7-9 and TRBJ1-6, with D perhaps TRBD1 (5 bases). This CDR3 has 15 amino acids. In germline, CDR1 is SEHNR, CDR2 FQNEAQ (reference sequence). The DNA of the CDR3 is TGTGCCAGCGGCTTTGGGGGAGGGGATAATTCACCCCTCCACTTT. It specifies CASGFGGGDNSPLHF.

Details on this clonotype: This clone may be a read error of a much larger clone one base away. The chain carries TRBV5-1 and TRBJ2-5, with a weak D call TRBD1 (5 bases). Per the germline V gene, CDR1 is SGHRS and CDR2 is YFSETQ. This CDR3 has 14 amino acids. Trimming removed 3 bases from V and 5 bases from J, with 14 bases in between. Written as DNA, the CDR3 is TGCGCCAGCAGCTCTCTTGACAGCCAGGAGACCCAGTACTTC. Translation: CASSSLDSQETQYF.